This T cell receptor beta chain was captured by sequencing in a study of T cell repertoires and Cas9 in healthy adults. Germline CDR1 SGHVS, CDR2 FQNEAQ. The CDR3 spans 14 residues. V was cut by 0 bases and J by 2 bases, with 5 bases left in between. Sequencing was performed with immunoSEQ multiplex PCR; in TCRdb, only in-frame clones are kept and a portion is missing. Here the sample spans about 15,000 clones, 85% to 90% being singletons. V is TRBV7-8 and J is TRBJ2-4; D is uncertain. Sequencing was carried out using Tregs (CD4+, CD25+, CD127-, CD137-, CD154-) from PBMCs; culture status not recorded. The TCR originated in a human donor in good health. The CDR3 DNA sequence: TGTGCCAGCAGCTTAGCGGGGACCAAAAACATTCAGTACTTC. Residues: CASSLAGTKNIQYF.